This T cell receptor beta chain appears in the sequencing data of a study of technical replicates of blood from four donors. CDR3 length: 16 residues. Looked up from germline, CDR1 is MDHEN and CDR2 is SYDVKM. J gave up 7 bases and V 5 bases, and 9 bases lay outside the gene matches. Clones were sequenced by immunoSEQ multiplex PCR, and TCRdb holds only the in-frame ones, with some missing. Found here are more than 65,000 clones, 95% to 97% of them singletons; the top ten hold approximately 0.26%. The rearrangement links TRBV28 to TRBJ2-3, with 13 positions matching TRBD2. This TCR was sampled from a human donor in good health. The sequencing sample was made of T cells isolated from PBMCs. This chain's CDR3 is CASSPRTSGSQNTQYF. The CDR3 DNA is TGTGCCAGCAGTCCTAGGACTAGCGGGAGCCAAAATACGCAGTATTTT.